This T cell receptor beta chain was sequenced for a study of T cells after yellow fever vaccination. For the study at large: The SMART-Seq v4 Ultra Low Input method served to prepare the low-cell-number fractions.

Study-level points and caveats: Although the secondary response was weaker, it peaked faster, at day 5 versus 15. One caveat is that FACS-sorted repertoires could contain abundant clonotypes contaminating from the bulk population.

CDR3 length equals 11 residues. Germline V gives CDR1 DFQATT, CDR2 SNEGSKA (reference sequence). V gave up 4 bases and J gave up 4 bases, with 6 bases separating them. Details on this clonotype: Its antigen is not identified.

A universal primer site and UMIs were added as TCR cDNA was made by 5'RACE template switching. TCRdb re-analysed the 5' RACE reads in MiXCR, keeping a single row per CDR3 protein. Of roughly 500,000 distinct CDR3 sequences detected, under 25% appear once; the ten largest clones hold over 11%. The chain is built from TRBV20-1 and TRBJ2-3; no clear D gene. The TCR originated in a man in his thirties or forties who received the YFV17D yellow fever vaccine. Sequencing used PBMCs, obtained 15 days after the yellow fever booster vaccination. CDR3 DNA sequence: TGCAGTGCTAAACCAGCAGATACGCAGTATTTT. Translation gives CSAKPADTQYF.